This TCR beta chain was retrieved from a study of blood T cell repertoires in COVID-19. Study at large: The study drew acute and convalescent COVID-19 samples from the United States, Italy and Spain.

Per the original data handling: Reference gene primer amplification in the assay estimated nucleated cell counts. Assay used: immunoSEQ multiplex PCR; TCRdb lists only in-frame clones, some missing. V and J calls and clone size are those listed in that table; D and trimming were worked out from the DNA. This table has 150,000 to 180,000 clones, about four fifths appearing once. This CDR3 comprises 13 residues. Trimming took 5 bases from V and 6 from J; bases not matched to a gene: 6. CDR1 LNHDA and CDR2 SQIVND come from the germline V gene (reference sequence). The chain uses TRBV19 and TRBJ2-7, with 8 bases aligning to TRBD2. The source of this sequence is a man aged 60 to 75 with acute or convalescent COVID-19. The sample was peripheral blood. CDR3 protein: CASSPGLVSEQYF. The CDR3 bases are TGTGCCAGTAGTCCGGGACTAGTGAGCGAGCAGTACTTC.